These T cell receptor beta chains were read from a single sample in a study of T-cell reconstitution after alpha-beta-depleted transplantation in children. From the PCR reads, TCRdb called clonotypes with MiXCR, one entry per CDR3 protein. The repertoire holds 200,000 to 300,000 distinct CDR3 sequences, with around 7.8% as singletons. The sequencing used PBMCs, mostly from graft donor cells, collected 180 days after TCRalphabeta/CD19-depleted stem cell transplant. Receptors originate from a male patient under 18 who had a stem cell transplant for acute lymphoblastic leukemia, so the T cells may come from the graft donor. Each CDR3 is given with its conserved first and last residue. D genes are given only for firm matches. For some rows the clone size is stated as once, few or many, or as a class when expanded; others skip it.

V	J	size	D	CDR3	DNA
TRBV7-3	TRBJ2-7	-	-	CASSSDGGYEQYF	TGTGCCAGCAGCTCGGACGGGGGATACGAGCAGTACTTC
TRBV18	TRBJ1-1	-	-	CASSTPSGRAGTEAFF	TGTGCCAGCTCAACGCCCTCGGGCAGGGCCGGGACTGAAGCTTTCTTT
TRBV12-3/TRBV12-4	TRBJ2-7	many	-	CASSLGEGQYF	TGTGCCAGCAGTTTAGGCGAGGGGCAGTACTTC
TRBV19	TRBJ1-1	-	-	CASSMAMGTEAFF	TGTGCCAGTAGTATGGCTATGGGCACTGAAGCTTTCTTT
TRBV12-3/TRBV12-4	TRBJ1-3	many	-	CASSLDRVDGNTIYF	TGTGCCAGCAGTTTAGACAGGGTCGACGGAAACACCATATATTTT
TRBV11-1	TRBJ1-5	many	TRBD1	CASSLGGRGLRGNQPQHF	TGTGCCAGCAGCTTAGGTGGCAGGGGGTTAAGAGGAAATCAGCCCCAGCATTTT
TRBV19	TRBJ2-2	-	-	CASRWRVANTGELFF	TGTGCCAGTCGCTGGAGGGTCGCGAACACCGGGGAGCTGTTTTTT
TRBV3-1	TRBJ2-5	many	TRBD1	CASSQDLRTGGTETQYF	TGTGCCAGCAGCCAAGATCTGAGGACAGGGGGAACGGAGACCCAGTACTTC
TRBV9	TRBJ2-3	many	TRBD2	CASSVPISGSSTDTQYF	TGTGCCAGCAGCGTCCCAATTAGCGGGAGCAGCACAGATACGCAGTATTTT
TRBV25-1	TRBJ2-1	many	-	CASSDWGSEQFF	TGTGCCAGCAGTGATTGGGGCAGTGAGCAGTTCTTC
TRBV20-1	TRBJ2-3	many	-	CSARVRSTDTQYF	TGCAGTGCTAGAGTTAGGAGCACAGATACGCAGTATTTT
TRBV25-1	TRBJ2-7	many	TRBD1	CASSEGTGDWWTYEQYF	TGTGCCAGCAGTGAGGGGACAGGGGATTGGTGGACCTACGAGCAGTACTTC